Following are 18 T cell receptor beta chains from one sample sequenced in a study of T-cell memory formation after mild COVID-19. TCRdb re-called the 5' RACE reads through MiXCR, storing one row per CDR3 protein. The sample lists under 300,000 distinct CDR3 sequences; approximately 19% were seen once. Sequenced sample: PBMCs or a T cell subset sorted from them (not recorded which). The receptor set was obtained from a man younger than 35 who had mild COVID-19 (a few samples of this study predate the infection). Cell type and time point are not known.

This clonotype appeared a few times. This chain links TRBV19 with TRBJ1-1; D is uncertain. This CDR3 region has 14 residues. From germline, CDR1 is LNHDA and CDR2 SQIVND (reference sequence). The germline V and J ends were trimmed by 6 bases and 1 base, with 12 bases remaining between them. The CDR3 coding sequence is TGTGCCAGTAGAGACGGCGGCCGGAACACTGAAGCTTTCTTT. Protein product: CASRDGGRNTEAFF.

The chain carries TRBV28 and TRBJ2-3, with D hard to call. The CDR3 is made up of 16 amino acids. The germline gives CDR1 MDHEN, CDR2 SYDVKM. V lost 6 bases and J 1 base, leaving 17 bases between the germline ends. The CDR3 sequence is CASRLKLLSRTDTQYF. CDR3 coding DNA: TGTGCCAGCAGGCTGAAGCTATTAAGTCGCACAGATACGCAGTATTTT.

This clonotype has only a few counts. The CDR3 sequence is CASSDGGTGANVLTF. The CDR3 DNA sequence: TGTGCCAGCAGCGATGGGGGCACTGGGGCCAACGTCCTGACTTTC. The chain carries TRBV6-6 and TRBJ2-6; possibly TRBD1 for D (6 bases). V lost 6 bases and J 2 bases, leaving 11 bases between the germline ends. The CDR3 covers 15 residues. CDR1 and CDR2 from the germline V gene are MNHNY and SVGAGI (reference sequence).

The rearrangement uses TRBV6-5 and TRBJ1-3; D not resolved. Trimming left V 0 bases short and J 4 bases short, with 4 bases between. This CDR3 contains 13 residues. The germline V gene has CDR1 MNHEY and CDR2 SVGAGI. The CDR3 sequence is CASSYSPGNTIYF. Written as DNA, the CDR3 is TGTGCCAGCAGTTACTCGCCGGGAAACACCATATATTTT.

This clonotype came up a few times. This rearrangement joins TRBV29-1 to TRBJ1-4; TRBD1 agrees at 7 bases. This CDR3 comprises 12 residues. The trim removed 3 bases at V and 8 bases at J, leaving 3 bases unmatched. Germline V CDR1 and CDR2: SQVTM, ANQGSEA. CDR3 nucleotide sequence: TGCAGCGTTGATCTACAGGGGGAAAAACTGTTTTTT. Amino acids: CSVDLQGEKLFF.

This clonotype was recorded a few times. The gene calls are TRBV20-1 and TRBJ1-2; possibly TRBD1 for D (5 bases). The CDR3 has 12 residues. The germline CDR1 and CDR2 sequences are DFQATT and SNEGSKA (reference sequence). The germline V and J ends were trimmed by 3 bases and 6 bases, with 11 bases remaining between them. The CDR3 nucleotides are TGCAGTGCTAGCCGGCAGGGAGATGGCTACACCTTC. Its protein is CSASRQGDGYTF.

This clonotype appeared a few times. DNA of the CDR3: TGTGCCAGCAGCGTACCCTCCGTACCCTACAATGAGCAGTTCTTC. Translating it yields CASSVPSVPYNEQFF. The chain joins TRBV9 to TRBJ2-1, with D hard to call. Per germline, CDR1 SGDLS and CDR2 YYNGEE. This CDR3 comprises 15 residues. V lost 1 base, J lost 2 bases, and 10 bases lay in between.

The chain couples TRBV28 to TRBJ1-5; 10 bases match TRBD1. CDR3 length: 16 amino acids. Germline assignment: CDR1 MDHEN and CDR2 SYDVKM. Trimming took 9 bases from V and 4 from J; bases not matched to a gene: 12. DNA of the CDR3: TGTGCCAGTAAACAACTTAGACAGGGGGCGAATCAGCCCCAGCATTTT. Amino acids: CASKQLRQGANQPQHF.

This clonotype was observed a handful of times. The V and J genes are TRBV7-9 and TRBJ2-1, with TRBD2 identical over 12 bases. This CDR3 has 19 amino acids. Germline V gene lookup returns CDR1 SEHNR and CDR2 FQNEAQ (reference sequence). The trim removed 2 bases at V and 4 bases at J, leaving 12 bases unmatched. The CDR3 nucleotides read TGTGCCAGCAGCTTACGAGGGACTAGCGGGCCCCGCTTTTACAATGAGCAGTTCTTC. This encodes CASSLRGTSGPRFYNEQFF.

This clonotype has a handful of counts. The chain combines TRBV7-2 with TRBJ1-1; no firm D call. The V gene lost 5 bases and the J gene lost 7 bases, with 20 bases spanning the gap. This CDR3 is 15 amino acids long. Germline V lookup: CDR1 SGHTA, CDR2 FQGNSA. The CDR3 reads CASSPSAHSVFEAFF. For the CDR3, the DNA is TGTGCCAGCAGCCCCAGCGCCCATAGCGTCTTTGAAGCTTTCTTT.

The chain uses TRBV2 and TRBJ2-4; no clear D. Trimming removed 5 bases at V and 12 bases at J, with 14 bases between. Germline-derived CDR1 and CDR2 are SNHLY and FYNNEI. The CDR3 covers 12 residues. DNA of the CDR3: TGTGCCAGCAGTTCTCCCAACCAGGATCAGTACTTC. It translates to CASSSPNQDQYF.

The V and J genes are TRBV6-6 and TRBJ2-3; 7 nucleotides match TRBD1. CDR3 length: 13 amino acids. In germline, CDR1 is MNHNY, CDR2 SVGAGI (reference sequence). The trim removed 6 bases at V and 5 bases at J, leaving 5 bases unmatched. CDR3 sequence: CASRRDSRDTQYF. DNA of the CDR3: TGTGCCAGCAGACGGGACAGTCGAGATACGCAGTATTTT.

V is TRBV12-3 or TRBV12-4 and J is TRBJ1-2, with D possibly being TRBD1 (5 bases). Deletions cut 3 bases from V and 6 bases from J, with 17 bases between. The CDR3 contains 15 residues. The CDR3 bases are TGTGCCAGCAGTTTCGACGGAGGGGCTTGGGATGGCTACACCTTC. Translating gives CASSFDGGAWDGYTF.

This clonotype was detected only a few times. V and J are TRBV6-2 or TRBV6-3 and TRBJ2-5; 13 nucleotides agree with TRBD2. The length of the CDR3 is 15 residues. Per the germline V gene, CDR1 is MNHEY and CDR2 is SVGEGT. Trimming at V came to 6 bases and at J to 1 base, leaving 2 bases not matched to a gene. The chain's CDR3 is CASRRLAGGQETQYF. In DNA, the CDR3 is TGTGCCAGCAGACGACTAGCGGGGGGCCAAGAGACCCAGTACTTC.

The chain employs TRBV6-1 and TRBJ2-1; 10 nucleotides align to TRBD2. Germline V lookup: CDR1 MNHNS, CDR2 SASEGT. The trim removed 6 bases at V and 0 bases at J, leaving 14 bases unmatched. The CDR3 is made up of 19 amino acids. The CDR3 is CASSQGLAAALRSYNEQFF. The CDR3 nucleotides are TGTGCCAGCAGCCAAGGACTAGCGGCGGCCTTACGCTCCTACAATGAGCAGTTCTTC.

The rearrangement uses TRBV29-1 and TRBJ2-2; D call uncertain. V was clipped by 7 bases and J by 0 bases, with 3 bases between them. This CDR3 has 11 amino acids. In germline, CDR1 is SQVTM, CDR2 ANQGSEA. CDR3 region: CSGTNTGELFF. CDR3 nucleotides: TGCAGCGGGACGAACACCGGGGAGCTGTTTTTT.

This clonotype was seen ten or more times. The rearrangement links TRBV4-2 to TRBJ2-1; perhaps TRBD2 as D (6 bases). Germline CDR1 is LGHNA and CDR2 is YNFKEQ. The length of the CDR3 is 16 residues. V dropped 4 bases and J dropped 7 bases, with 20 bases sitting between them. In nucleotides, the CDR3 is TGTGCCAGCAGCCCCACCTCTGGGGGGAGGCCGAATGAGCAGTTCTTC. Translation gives CASSPTSGGRPNEQFF.

V and J are TRBV11-2 and TRBJ1-1; 7 bases map to TRBD1. CDR1 and CDR2 from the germline V gene are SGHAT and FQNNGV. The CDR3 runs to 12 residues. Trimming removed 5 bases from V and 7 bases from J; junction bases left unmatched: 4. For the CDR3, the DNA is TGTGCCAGCAGCCCTACAGGGGTTGAAGCTTTCTTT. This translates into CASSPTGVEAFF.